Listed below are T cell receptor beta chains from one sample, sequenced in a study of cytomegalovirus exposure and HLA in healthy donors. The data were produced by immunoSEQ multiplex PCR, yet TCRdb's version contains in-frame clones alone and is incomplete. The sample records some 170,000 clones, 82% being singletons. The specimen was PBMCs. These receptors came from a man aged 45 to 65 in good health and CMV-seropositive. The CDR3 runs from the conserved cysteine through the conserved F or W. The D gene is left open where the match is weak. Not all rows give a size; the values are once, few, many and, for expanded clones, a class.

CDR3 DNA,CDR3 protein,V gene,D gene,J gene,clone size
TGTGCCAGCAGTGGGAGACAGGGGCCCTCCTACGAGCAGTACTTC,CASSGRQGPSYEQYF,TRBV6-1,TRBD1,TRBJ2-7,.
TGTGCCAGCAGCCAAGATGCAAGCGGGACGGCCTACGAGCAGTACTTC,CASSQDASGTAYEQYF,TRBV4-2,TRBD2,TRBJ2-7,once
TGTGCCAGCAGCCCCAAGGGTCGGACAGGGTCTAACTATGGCTACACCTTC,CASSPKGRTGSNYGYTF,TRBV5-5,TRBD1,TRBJ1-2,once
TGCGCCAGCAGCTTGTCCACAGGGGGTAACGAGCAGTACTTC,CASSLSTGGNEQYF,TRBV5-1,TRBD1,TRBJ2-7,.
TGTGCCAGCAGCCTCCCGACGGGGAGCGAGCAGTACTTC,CASSLPTGSEQYF,TRBV6-6,.,TRBJ2-7,.
TGCGCCAGCAGCCAGGGACAGGGCCCGATAGCCTACGAGCAGTACTTC,CASSQGQGPIAYEQYF,TRBV5-1,TRBD1,TRBJ2-7,.
TGCGCCAGCAGCCGCAGACAGGGGTGGTATGGGCAAGAGACCCAGTACTTC,CASSRRQGWYGQETQYF,TRBV4-3,TRBD1,TRBJ2-5,few
TGTGCCAGCAGCGCCCTAGCGGGAGCCGACAATGAGCAGTTCTTC,CASSALAGADNEQFF,TRBV9,TRBD2,TRBJ2-1,once
TGTGCCAGCAGACGAGGACAGACCAGCAATCAGCCCCAGCATTTT,CASRRGQTSNQPQHF,TRBV6-5,.,TRBJ1-5,.
TGTGCCTCCGCGACAGGGTCTGGGGCCAACGTCCTGACTTTC,CASATGSGANVLTF,TRBV30,TRBD1,TRBJ2-6,.
TGTTCCAGCAGCTTAGAACAGGGGGTACTAGCCAAAAACATTCAGTACTTC,CSSSLEQGVLAKNIQYF,TRBV7-9,TRBD1,TRBJ2-4,.
TGTGCCAGCAGTGAGTTCAGACAGGGGGGGTACGGCTACACCTTC,CASSEFRQGGYGYTF,TRBV6-1,TRBD1,TRBJ1-2,.
TGTGCCAGCAGTGAAGCGGGGGGGGTGTGGTACTTC,CASSEAGGVWYF,TRBV2,TRBD2,TRBJ2-4,.
TGTGCCAGTGAGGGGGCAGGGGAGACCCAGTACTTC,CASEGAGETQYF,TRBV25-1,TRBD1,TRBJ2-5,.
TGTGCCAGCAGCTTACTAGCGGGAATCAATGAGCAGTTCTTC,CASSLLAGINEQFF,TRBV7-2,TRBD2,TRBJ2-1,.
TGCAGCGTGGCAGGGTGGGACATCGAGCAGTACTTC,CSVAGWDIEQYF,TRBV29-1,.,TRBJ2-7,once
TGTGCCAGCAGCTTAGGAGTTGGGGGGGGCACAGATACGCAGTATTTT,CASSLGVGGGTDTQYF,TRBV7-6,TRBD2,TRBJ2-3,.
TGTGCCAGCAGCCCGCTGTTGGGGGCAAACTATGGCTACACCTTC,CASSPLLGANYGYTF,TRBV7-2,.,TRBJ1-2,few
TGTGCCAGCAGTGGTAGGACAGGTATGAACACTGAAGCTTTCTTT,CASSGRTGMNTEAFF,TRBV6-5,TRBD1,TRBJ1-1,.
TGTGCCAGCAGCTTAGCCGAGGTCTACGAGCAGTACTTC,CASSLAEVYEQYF,TRBV7-2,.,TRBJ2-7,.
TGTGCCAGCAGTTACTCGGGGACAGGTCCCTACAATGAGCAGTTCTTC,CASSYSGTGPYNEQFF,TRBV6-5,TRBD1,TRBJ2-1,.
TGTGCCAGCAGTACCTTGAACAGGGACGACGAGCAGTACTTC,CASSTLNRDDEQYF,TRBV28,.,TRBJ2-7,.
TGTGCCAGCAGGCCCGCAAGGCGGGGGGCCTCCTACGAGCAGTACTTC,CASRPARRGASYEQYF,TRBV25-1,TRBD2,TRBJ2-7,.
TGTGCCAGTAGTTCCAGGGATGAGGCAACTAATGAAAAACTGTTTTTT,CASSSRDEATNEKLFF,TRBV19,.,TRBJ1-4,.
TGTGCCAGCAGCTTAGGAGGGACAGGGATCAACGAGCAGTACTTC,CASSLGGTGINEQYF,TRBV13,TRBD1,TRBJ2-7,few
TGTGCCTGGAGTGTACCCAGGCAGCAGTCCTACGAGCAGTACTTC,CAWSVPRQQSYEQYF,TRBV30,.,TRBJ2-7,.
TGTGCCAGCAGTTACCTCTCTGGAAACACCATATATTTT,CASSYLSGNTIYF,TRBV6-6,.,TRBJ1-3,.
TGTGCCAGTAGTATCGGCGACATATCCTACACTGAAGCTTTCTTT,CASSIGDISYTEAFF,TRBV19,.,TRBJ1-1,.